The present T cell receptor beta chain was sequenced within a study of CD8+CD57+ T cells in acquired aplastic anemia. Overall study context: Mean yield of DNA from sorted CD4+ and CD8+ cells was 3 to 3.5 ug. CD4+ reads averaged about 10.8 million in healthy donors. Study-level findings and limits: Overlapping CD8+ CDR3 repertoires of patients and controls contained roughly 27 shared sequences. CD8+ Simpson's diversity did not differ significantly between patients and controls.

Using genomic DNA as the template, TCR beta VDJ and CDR3 profiling was carried out. TCRdb re-analysed the reads in MiXCR, keeping a single row per CDR3 protein. The sample contains roughly 64,000 distinct CDR3 sequences, roughly 54% of which appear only once. In its sample, this clonotype was seen many times. The antigen remains undetermined. V dropped 0 bases and J dropped 2; count of bases not matched to a gene: 5. Germline V CDR1 and CDR2: SGHRS, YFSETQ. The CDR3 covers 16 residues. The chain couples TRBV5-1 to TRBJ1-1, with TRBD1 identical over 9 bases. The clonotype comes from a human donor in good health, serving as a control. The sequencing input was sorted CD4+, CD8+, or CD8+CD57+ T cells (not recorded which) from PBMCs. The CDR3, as DNA: TGCGCCAGCAGCTTGGAGTTGGGACAGGGTAACACTGAAGCTTTCTTT. Residues: CASSLELGQGNTEAFF.